A single sample is the source of the 26 T cell receptor beta chains below, sequenced in a study of cytomegalovirus exposure and HLA in healthy donors. PCR primers comprised 60 Vbeta and 13 Jbeta primers. Repertoires were generated with immunoSEQ multiplex PCR, while TCRdb's copy carries only in-frame clones and drops some. The table includes about 200,000 clones, 70% to 80% detected once. The sample comprised PBMCs. All receptors come from a male donor in good health and CMV-seropositive.

Here the CDR3 reads CASSPRSSLNTEAFF. Written as DNA, the CDR3 is TGTGCCAGCTCACCACGTAGCTCTCTGAACACTGAAGCTTTCTTT. The V call is TRBV18, the J call TRBJ1-1; no clear D. V was shortened by 1 base and J by 0 bases, with 9 bases between the two germline ends. This CDR3 has 15 residues. Germline assignment: CDR1 KGHSH and CDR2 LQKENI. Using reference TRBV18 and TRBJ1-1 for the parts outside the CDR3, the full variable domain is NAGVMQNPRHLVRRRGQEARLRCSPMKGHSHVYWYRQLPEEGLKFMVYLQKENIIDESGMPKERFSAEFPKEGPSILRIQQVVRGDSAAYFCASSPRSSLNTEAFFGQGTRLTVV.

The gene calls are TRBV7-9 and TRBJ1-2; 7 bases agree with TRBD1. Trimming cost V 4 bases and J 5 bases; bases outside gene matches: 13. The length of the CDR3 is 16 residues. CDR1 SEHNR and CDR2 FQNEAQ come from the germline V gene (reference sequence). The CDR3 sequence: CASSSSTGQARYGYTF. CDR3 nucleotide sequence: TGTGCCAGCAGCTCGAGTACTGGACAGGCCCGATATGGCTACACCTTC.

For this clone: The sample holds other DNA sequences that translate to the same CDR3. The chain joins TRBV19 to TRBJ2-7; TRBD2 aligns across 10 bases. Germline-derived CDR1 and CDR2 are LNHDA and SQIVND (reference sequence). After removal of 4 bases from V and 1 base from J, the junction contained 1 base not matched to a gene. The CDR3 covers 14 residues. The CDR3 DNA is TGTGCCAGTAGTACTAGCGGGAGTTCCTACGAGCAGTACTTC. As protein: CASSTSGSSYEQYF.

The V call is TRBV7-6, the J call TRBJ2-5, with D possibly matching TRBD1 (6 bases). Trimming took 0 bases from V and 6 from J, leaving 11 bases between them. Germline V CDR1 and CDR2: SGHVS, FNYEAQ. The CDR3 spans 14 residues. The CDR3 loop is CASSLATGWQTQYF. The CDR3 bases are TGTGCCAGCAGCTTAGCTACAGGGTGGCAGACCCAGTACTTC.

The chain uses TRBV2 and TRBJ1-6; D might be TRBD1 (5 bases). V lost 4 bases, J lost 7 bases, and 11 bases lay in between. CDR3 size: 14 residues. The germline gives CDR1 SNHLY, CDR2 FYNNEI. CDR3 bases: TGTGCCAGCAGTGTTGGGGCAGAGAATTCACCCCTCCACTTT. Its protein is CASSVGAENSPLHF.

This sequence joins TRBV18 and TRBJ2-7, with a weak D call TRBD1 (6 bases). The CDR3 extends over 12 amino acids. The germline V gene encodes CDR1 KGHSH and CDR2 LQKENI. The V end was cut by 5 bases, the J end by 5 bases, with 10 bases between. The CDR3 loop reads CASSSRGDEQYF. In nucleotides, the CDR3 is TGTGCCAGCTCATCCAGGGGAGACGAGCAGTACTTC. Combining the CDR3 with reference TRBV18 and TRBJ2-7 gives the whole variable domain NAGVMQNPRHLVRRRGQEARLRCSPMKGHSHVYWYRQLPEEGLKFMVYLQKENIIDESGMPKERFSAEFPKEGPSILRIQQVVRGDSAAYFCASSSRGDEQYFGPGTRLTVT.

The rearrangement uses TRBV15 and TRBJ1-5; D is ambiguous. Germline CDR1 LNHNV, CDR2 YYDKDF (reference sequence). Trimming pared 1 base from V and 7 bases from J, leaving 11 bases between. The CDR3 has 14 amino acids. The DNA of the CDR3 is TGTGCCACCAGCAGAGCTCACCTTAGCCAGCCCCAGCATTTT. It specifies CATSRAHLSQPQHF.

The chain has TRBV5-1 and TRBJ1-6; TRBD1 matches 7 bases. This CDR3 is 19 amino acids long. V was clipped by 4 bases and J by 3 bases; unmatched bases: 16. Per germline, CDR1 SGHRS and CDR2 YFSETQ. The CDR3 is CASSPTTAGTAFYNSPLHF. The CDR3, as DNA: TGCGCCAGCAGCCCGACTACCGCCGGGACAGCCTTCTATAATTCACCCCTCCACTTT.

This chain uses TRBV5-4 with TRBJ1-2, with 7 positions matching TRBD1. This CDR3 region has 14 residues. Trimming took 0 bases from V and 5 from J; bases not matched to a gene: 4. Germline CDR1 SGHNT, CDR2 YYREEE (reference sequence). The CDR3 is CASSLEDRVYGYTF. The CDR3, as DNA: TGTGCCAGCAGCTTGGAAGACAGGGTATATGGCTACACCTTC.

V gene TRBV19 combines with J gene TRBJ1-4; no reliable D call. Trimming took 3 bases from V and 7 from J, leaving 9 bases between them. In germline, CDR1 is LNHDA, CDR2 SQIVND (reference sequence). The CDR3 is 13 residues long. The CDR3 spells CASSIRVLEKLFF. The CDR3 region has the DNA TGTGCCAGTAGTATCCGGGTTCTTGAAAAACTGTTTTTT. Using reference TRBV19 and TRBJ1-4 for the parts outside the CDR3, the full variable domain is DGGITQSPKYLFRKEGQNVTLSCEQNLNHDAMYWYRQDPGQGLRLIYYSQIVNDFQKGDIAEGYSVSREKKESFPLTVTSAQKNPTAFYLCASSIRVLEKLFFGSGTQLSVL.

The chain joins TRBV19 to TRBJ2-1; 10 bases line up with TRBD1. This CDR3 is built from 18 residues. The V segment lost 6 bases and the J segment 3 bases; nucleotides outside the gene matches: 14. The V gene's germline CDR1 is LNHDA and CDR2 SQIVND (reference sequence). The CDR3 sequence is CASRPTGRDRGFYNEQFF. CDR3 coding DNA: TGTGCCAGTAGGCCCACCGGTCGGGACAGGGGATTCTACAATGAGCAGTTCTTC.

A word on this clone: The germline gene is not matched at one end of the junction; a read error may be the cause. This rearrangement joins TRBV27 to TRBJ2-1, with D possibly matching TRBD2 (5 bases). The germline V gene has CDR1 MNHEY and CDR2 SMNVEV (reference sequence). The CDR3 contains 10 residues. In DNA form, the CDR3 reads TGTGCCAGCAGTGCCGCCTGGAGGCTCTTC. This translates into CASSAAWRLF.

The chain joins TRBV5-1 to TRBJ2-4; D unresolved. The CDR3 contains 14 residues. The germline CDR1 and CDR2 sequences are SGHRS and YFSETQ. The V end lost 2 bases, the J end lost 6 bases, and 12 bases lay between the germline ends. CDR3: CASSLGETGNIQYF. CDR3 DNA sequence: TGCGCCAGCAGCTTAGGAGAAACGGGAAACATTCAGTACTTC.

The CDR3 nucleotides are TGTGCCAGCAGCCCAATGGGAGGGGCAAGTAGCTACACCTTC. Encoded protein: CASSPMGGASSYTF. The chain uses TRBV13 and TRBJ1-2; possibly TRBD1 for D (5 bases). V was clipped by 5 bases and J by 9 bases, with 19 bases between them. The CDR3 consists of 14 residues. CDR1 and CDR2 from the germline V gene are PRHDT and FYEKMQ (reference sequence).

V and J are TRBV7-2 and TRBJ2-5; 7 positions match TRBD2. After removal of 4 bases from V and 5 bases from J, the junction contained 10 bases not matched to a gene. In germline, CDR1 is SGHTA, CDR2 FQGNSA. The CDR3 covers 15 residues. The CDR3 spells CASSSTGGGGETQYF. DNA of the CDR3: TGTGCCAGCAGCTCGACGGGGGGAGGAGGGGAGACCCAGTACTTC.

In its sample, this clone was seen once. V is TRBV4-3 and J is TRBJ2-1, with 8 bases matching TRBD2. Germline values: CDR1 LGHNA, CDR2 YSLEER. Trimming at V came to 1 base and at J to 2 bases, leaving 4 bases not matched to a gene. This CDR3 contains 16 residues. DNA for the CDR3: TGCGCCAGCAGCCAAGGGTCTAGCGGGCCCTACAATGAGCAGTTCTTC. The encoded protein is CASSQGSSGPYNEQFF.

This chain connects TRBV7-3 to TRBJ2-2; 10 nucleotides match TRBD1. The CDR3 is made up of 15 amino acids. Germline CDR1 and CDR2: SGHTA and FQGTGA. The ends lost 4 bases at V and 4 bases at J; junction bases unmatched: 3. The CDR3: CASSSRDRGTGELFF. The CDR3 DNA follows: TGTGCCAGCAGCTCCCGGGACAGGGGCACCGGGGAGCTGTTTTTT.

The V and J genes are TRBV7-2 and TRBJ2-3, with 10 bases matching TRBD2. Per germline, CDR1 SGHTA and CDR2 FQGNSA. With V trimmed by 4 bases and J by 4 bases, 8 bases remained unmatched. This CDR3 has 16 residues. The CDR3 spells CASSYQASGSADTQYF. The CDR3 DNA reads TGTGCCAGCAGCTACCAGGCTAGCGGGAGCGCAGATACGCAGTATTTT.

This clone was recorded a few times. V is TRBV7-9 and J is TRBJ2-3; 7 nucleotides align to TRBD2. The trim removed 3 bases at V and 4 bases at J, leaving 1 base unmatched. This CDR3 region has 13 residues. Germline V gives CDR1 SEHNR, CDR2 FQNEAQ (reference sequence). The CDR3 region is CASSFGGADTQYF. CDR3 in DNA: TGTGCCAGCAGCTTTGGGGGGGCAGATACGCAGTATTTT.

This sequence joins TRBV18 and TRBJ1-3; 10 bases match TRBD1. The CDR3 totals 19 residues. The junction had 13 bases not matched to a gene; V was cut back by 3 bases and J by 2 bases. Germline CDR1 is KGHSH and CDR2 is LQKENI. CDR3 nucleotides: TGTGCCAGCTCACCTCGTTTAGGACAGGGGGGATCCACTGGAAACACCATATATTTT. Amino acids: CASSPRLGQGGSTGNTIYF.

The chain is built from TRBV4-1 and TRBJ1-6; 8 positions match TRBD1. V dropped 2 bases and J dropped 10; count of bases not matched to a gene: 10. This CDR3 is built from 16 residues. The germline CDR1 and CDR2 sequences are MGHRA and YSYEKL. The CDR3 region has the DNA TGCGCCAGCAGCCAACCTCGTGGACAGGGTACATCACCCCTCCACTTT. It codes for CASSQPRGQGTSPLHF.

The CDR3 nucleotides are TGTGCCAGTCAGACAGGGGCGACCGACATTGGCTACACCTTC. It translates to CASQTGATDIGYTF. The genes are TRBV19 and TRBJ1-2, with TRBD1 matching 8 bases. The CDR3 extends over 14 amino acids. The germline CDR1 and CDR2 sequences are LNHDA and SQIVND (reference sequence). With V trimmed by 8 bases and J by 7 bases, 12 bases remained unmatched.

The table lists this clone with a count of one. This chain uses TRBV27 with TRBJ1-5; no definite D call. Germline assignment: CDR1 MNHEY and CDR2 SMNVEV (reference sequence). With 6 bases removed from V and 6 bases from J, the gap between germline ends came to 12 bases. CDR3 length: 13 residues. The CDR3 DNA is TGTGCCAGCAGCACGCTCACGGGTCAGCCCCAGCATTTT. Its protein product is CASSTLTGQPQHF.

CDR3: CASSRTGAQNTGELFF. For the CDR3, the DNA is TGCGCCAGCAGCCGGACAGGGGCCCAGAACACCGGGGAGCTGTTTTTT. The chain employs TRBV5-1 and TRBJ2-2; TRBD1 matches 9 bases. The germline gives CDR1 SGHRS, CDR2 YFSETQ. The CDR3 sequence is 16 residues long. V trimming: 4 bases; J trimming: 1 base; junction bases outside the gene matches: 5. Drawing the rest from reference TRBV5-1 and TRBJ2-2, the complete variable domain is KAGVTQTPRYLIKTRGQQVTLSCSPISGHRSVSWYQQTPGQGLQFLFEYFSETQRNKGNFPGRFSGRQFSNSRSEMNVSTLELGDSALYLCASSRTGAQNTGELFFGEGSRLTVL.

The chain has TRBV13 and TRBJ1-5, with D perhaps TRBD1 (6 bases). Germline CDR1 reads PRHDT; CDR2 reads FYEKMQ (reference sequence). CDR3 length: 14 residues. V lost 4 bases and J lost 2, with 9 bases in between. CDR3: CASSSRQGNQPQHF. The DNA for the CDR3 is TGTGCCAGCAGCTCCAGACAGGGCAATCAGCCCCAGCATTTT.

V usage is TRBV7-2 and J usage is TRBJ1-6; TRBD1 might be the D (6 bases). This CDR3 is 16 amino acids long. V lost 5 bases to trimming and J lost 7 bases, with 18 bases between them. Looked up from germline, CDR1 is SGHTA and CDR2 is FQGNSA. The CDR3 here is CASSLGTRTSNSPLHF. The CDR3 nucleotides are TGTGCCAGCAGCCTCGGGACACGTACGTCCAATTCACCCCTCCACTTT.